A single sample gave rise to the 19 T cell receptor beta chains below, sequenced in a study of cytomegalovirus exposure and HLA in healthy donors (dated by TCRdb to about 2017). The receptor library was made with the immunoSEQ multiplex PCR assay. For the multiplex PCR, a mixture combining 60 forward primers for TCR Vbeta segments and 13 reverse primers for TCR Jbeta segments was used. TCRdb retrieved this table from immuneACCESS and kept in-frame rearrangements only. Not all clones are present; in checked studies, unresolved V genes account for under half, and no reason is known for the remainder. This sample is represented by 60,000 to 90,000 clones; approximately 80% of them were singletons. The leading ten clones occupy approximately 20% of the sample. The specimen was PBMCs. The receptors derive from a man in his 70s in good health and CMV-seropositive.

The genes are TRBV7-9 and TRBJ1-5, with a weak D call TRBD1 (5 bases). The CDR3 contains 12 residues. The V end lost 5 bases, the J end lost 7 bases, and 9 bases lay between the germline ends. Looked up from germline, CDR1 is SEHNR and CDR2 is FQNEAQ (reference sequence). CDR3 in amino acids: CASSQGIQPQHF. CDR3 DNA: TGTGCCAGCAGCCAGGGAATCCAGCCCCAGCATTTT.

J is TRBJ2-3 and V is TRBV18, with 7 bases lining up with TRBD2. The ends lost 2 bases at V and 2 bases at J; junction bases unmatched: 10. Germline loops: CDR1 KGHSH, CDR2 LQKENI. This CDR3 contains 17 residues. The CDR3 coding sequence is TGTGCCAGCTCACCATTTGGGGAGGGATCTGCCACAGATACGCAGTATTTT. Encoded protein: CASSPFGEGSATDTQYF.

The rearrangement uses TRBV18 and TRBJ1-2; perhaps TRBD1 as D (6 bases). CDR1 and CDR2 (germline): KGHSH, LQKENI. With 3 bases removed from V and 6 bases from J, the gap between germline ends came to 11 bases. The CDR3 covers 13 residues. The CDR3 here is CASSPNRVDGYTF. As DNA, the CDR3 is TGTGCCAGCTCACCGAACAGGGTCGATGGCTACACCTTC.

The chain couples TRBV18 to TRBJ1-2; TRBD1 might be the D (5 bases). Trimming cost V 3 bases and J 8 bases, with 19 bases left between them. CDR1 is KGHSH, CDR2 LQKENI, per germline. The CDR3 has 15 residues. DNA of the CDR3: TGTGCCAGCTCACCCCCACTAGTGCGGGGGATGGGCTACACCTTC. Its protein is CASSPPLVRGMGYTF.

The V call is TRBV6-5, the J call TRBJ1-3, with D tentatively TRBD1 (5 bases). V dropped 0 bases and J dropped 1 base, with 7 bases sitting between them. CDR1 MNHEY and CDR2 SVGAGI come from the germline V gene. There are 15 residues in the CDR3. In DNA, the CDR3 is TGTGCCAGCAGTTACTCAGGGGAATCTGGAAACACCATATATTTT. This encodes CASSYSGESGNTIYF.

The chain recombines TRBV28 with TRBJ2-1, with D tentatively TRBD2 (6 bases). Germline V gene sequence: CDR1 MDHEN, CDR2 SYDVKM. This CDR3 spans 13 amino acids. The V end lost 4 bases, the J end lost 6 bases, and 10 bases lay between the germline ends. The CDR3 loop is CASSSLEGNEQFF. The CDR3 region has the DNA TGTGCCAGCAGTTCGTTGGAGGGCAATGAGCAGTTCTTC.

The V call is TRBV10-3, the J call TRBJ2-1; D may be TRBD2 (6 bases). This CDR3 has 15 residues. Germline values: CDR1 ENHRY, CDR2 SYGVKD. V was shortened by 10 bases and J by 0 bases, with 16 bases between the two germline ends. CDR3 in DNA: TGTGCCACCAGAATGGGGACTCGCTCCTACAATGAGCAGTTCTTC. Protein product: CATRMGTRSYNEQFF.

This chain connects TRBV29-1 to TRBJ2-1; perhaps TRBD1 as D (6 bases). Deletions cut 6 bases from V and 9 bases from J, with 12 bases between. The CDR3 runs 11 residues. Germline CDR1 reads SQVTM; CDR2 reads ANQGSEA. CDR3 in DNA: TGCAGCGTCATCCAGGGGTTTGAGCAGTTCTTC. Encoded protein: CSVIQGFEQFF.

This chain links TRBV19 with TRBJ2-2; 7 bases match TRBD1. From germline, CDR1 is LNHDA and CDR2 SQIVND (reference sequence). The CDR3 length is 16 residues. The V segment lost 3 bases and the J segment 7 bases; nucleotides outside the gene matches: 11. The CDR3 is CASSISQGWDSGELFF. CDR3 in DNA: TGTGCCAGTAGTATTTCCCAGGGTTGGGACAGCGGGGAGCTGTTTTTT.

The chain uses TRBV6-1 and TRBJ1-1; D gene unclear. Germline V gives CDR1 MNHNS, CDR2 SASEGT. The CDR3 sequence is 15 residues long. The V gene lost 2 bases and the J gene lost 0 bases, with 10 bases spanning the gap. CDR3 in DNA: TGTGCCAGCAGTGAACACAGTGTACTGAACACTGAAGCTTTCTTT. This gives the protein CASSEHSVLNTEAFF.

The chain employs TRBV5-1 and TRBJ1-5; 7 bases align to TRBD1. The length of the CDR3 is 15 residues. V lost 0 bases, J lost 4 bases, and 4 bases stayed unmatched. Germline V lookup: CDR1 SGHRS, CDR2 YFSETQ. This chain's CDR3 is CASSLGDSLNQPQHF. Written as DNA, the CDR3 is TGCGCCAGCAGCTTGGGGGACAGCCTAAATCAGCCCCAGCATTTT.

The chain carries TRBV7-8 and TRBJ1-1; TRBD1 is a possible D gene (6 bases). Germline V lookup: CDR1 SGHVS, CDR2 FQNEAQ. Trimming pared 6 bases from V and 2 bases from J, leaving 13 bases between. The CDR3 sequence is 14 residues long. CDR3 coding DNA: TGTGCCAGCAGTTCCAACAGGGTAAACACTGAAGCTTTCTTT. Protein: CASSSNRVNTEAFF.

The chain employs TRBV5-4 and TRBJ2-7; TRBD2 matches at 14 bases. The V segment lost 2 bases and the J segment 2 bases; nucleotides outside the gene matches: 3. CDR1 and CDR2 from the germline V gene are SGHNT and YYREEE (reference sequence). The CDR3 runs to 16 residues. The CDR3 region has the DNA TGTGCCAGCAGCTTAGGGGGACTAGCGGGGGCCTACGAGCAGTACTTC. Its protein is CASSLGGLAGAYEQYF.

J is TRBJ2-6 and V is TRBV30; maybe TRBD1 (7 bases). CDR1 is GTSNPN and CDR2 is SVGIG in the germline V gene (reference sequence). V lost 3 bases and J 1 base, leaving 16 bases between the germline ends. The CDR3 length is 17 residues. CDR3 bases: TGTGCCTGGAGGCGGGGCAGGGGGGCGTCTGGGGCCAACGTCCTGACTTTC. Its protein product is CAWRRGRGASGANVLTF.

The J gene is TRBJ1-5, the V gene TRBV2; D possibly corresponds to TRBD1 (5 bases). The CDR3 is 14 amino acids. Trimming took off 6 bases at V and 0 bases at J, with 9 bases between the two ends. Germline loops: CDR1 SNHLY, CDR2 FYNNEI. This chain's CDR3 is CASREGYSNQPQHF. The CDR3 bases are TGTGCCAGCAGGGAGGGGTATAGCAATCAGCCCCAGCATTTT. Based on the CDR3 plus reference TRBV2 and TRBJ1-5, the full variable domain is EPEVTQTPSHQVTQMGQEVILRCVPISNHLYFYWYRQILGQKVEFLVSFYNNEISEKSEIFDDQFSVERPDGSNFTLKIRSTKLEDSAMYFCASREGYSNQPQHFGDGTRLSIL.

V is TRBV9 and J is TRBJ1-4, with D tentatively TRBD1 (6 bases). The CDR3 contains 15 residues. Germline V CDR1 and CDR2: SGDLS, YYNGEE. V was shortened by 3 bases and J by 3 bases, with 12 bases between the two germline ends. The CDR3: CASSAQGWPNEKLFF. The CDR3 coding sequence is TGTGCCAGCAGCGCCCAGGGGTGGCCTAATGAAAAACTGTTTTTT.

The chain carries TRBV7-2 and TRBJ2-5; the D gene is possibly TRBD2 (6 bases). The V gene lost 4 bases and the J gene lost 3 bases, with 12 bases spanning the gap. The CDR3 runs to 14 residues. Germline V lookup: CDR1 SGHTA, CDR2 FQGNSA. CDR3 protein: CASSYQRREETQYF. The CDR3 region has the DNA TGTGCCAGCAGCTACCAGAGGAGGGAAGAGACCCAGTACTTC.

This rearrangement joins TRBV30 to TRBJ2-2; D is undetermined. Germline V lookup: CDR1 GTSNPN, CDR2 SVGIG (reference sequence). The V end was cut by 0 bases, the J end by 7 bases, with 9 bases between. The length of the CDR3 is 13 residues. CDR3 region: CAWSVAVIGELFF. The CDR3 DNA is TGTGCCTGGAGTGTTGCAGTCATCGGGGAGCTGTTTTTT.

This rearrangement joins TRBV29-1 to TRBJ1-5; D gene ambiguous. Trimming cost V 4 bases and J 7 bases, with 20 bases left between them. Germline CDR1 SQVTM, CDR2 ANQGSEA. The CDR3 runs to 15 residues. In nucleotides, the CDR3 is TGCAGCGTTGGCACCATACCGCCACAATCACAGCCCCAGCATTTT. It specifies CSVGTIPPQSQPQHF.